The 20 T cell receptor beta chains presented below share a single source sample, sequenced in a study of T cells in Graves' hyperthyroidism and ophthalmopathy. Amplified regions were TCR beta CDR3 sequences from RNA transcripts. The HTBI set primed first-round TCR CDR3 RT-PCR. From the multiplex PCR reads, TCRdb called clonotypes with MiXCR, one entry per CDR3 protein. The data contain roughly 740,000 distinct CDR3 sequences, around 15% of them singletons. The specimen sequenced was blood. These receptors came from a man between 18 and 35 years old with Graves' hyperthyroidism.

The V gene is TRBV5-1, the J gene TRBJ1-3; D is undetermined. Per the germline V gene, CDR1 is SGHRS and CDR2 is YFSETQ. V lost 4 bases, J lost 2 bases, and 10 bases lay in between. The CDR3 runs to 14 residues. The CDR3 region is CASSRRGAGNTIYF. The CDR3 DNA reads TGCGCCAGCAGCCGAAGAGGAGCTGGAAACACCATATATTTT.

For the CDR3, the DNA is TGCAGTGCTAGGCTGGGCGGGAGGGACGAGCAGTACTTC. This translates into CSARLGGRDEQYF. This chain joins TRBV20-1 and TRBJ2-7; 9 positions match TRBD2. Germline loops: CDR1 DFQATT, CDR2 SNEGSKA (reference sequence). This CDR3 comprises 13 residues. The J segment lost 5 bases and the V segment lost 3 bases, leaving 5 bases of the junction unmatched.

V usage is TRBV18 and J usage is TRBJ2-6; tentatively, D is TRBD1 (6 bases). Germline CDR1 KGHSH, CDR2 LQKENI. The CDR3 spans 19 residues. V was pared by 4 bases and J by 2 bases, with 21 bases between. CDR3 region: CASSLPGHPGLTGANVLTF. The CDR3 DNA reads as TGTGCCAGCTCACTGCCGGGACACCCTGGACTGACTGGGGCCAACGTCCTGACTTTC. Supplemented by reference TRBV18 and TRBJ2-6, the full variable domain reads NAGVMQNPRHLVRRRGQEARLRCSPMKGHSHVYWYRQLPEEGLKFMVYLQKENIIDESGMPKERFSAEFPKEGPSILRIQQVVRGDSAAYFCASSLPGHPGLTGANVLTFGAGSRLTVL.

This chain uses TRBV7-9 with TRBJ2-7, with D perhaps assigned TRBD1 or TRBD2 (5 bases each). The CDR3 spans 15 residues. V lost 5 bases to trimming and J lost 7 bases, with 21 bases between them. CDR1 is SEHNR and CDR2 is FQNEAQ in the germline V gene (reference sequence). CDR3 in DNA: TGTGCCAGCAGCCCGTCGAGGGCAGGGTCTGAGGAGCAGTACTTC. Protein: CASSPSRAGSEEQYF.

This chain uses TRBV7-3 with TRBJ2-1, with TRBD2 identical over 10 bases. V dropped 5 bases and J dropped 0; count of bases not matched to a gene: 16. The CDR3 is made up of 20 amino acids. Germline V lookup: CDR1 SGHTA, CDR2 FQGTGA. The CDR3 sequence: CASSPHPSPLAGNSYNEQFF. The DNA for the CDR3 is TGTGCCAGCAGCCCCCACCCTTCCCCACTAGCGGGAAACTCCTACAATGAGCAGTTCTTC. The variable domain in full, completed from reference TRBV7-3 and TRBJ2-1, reads GAGVSQTPSNKVTEKGKYVELRCDPISGHTALYWYRQSLGQGPEFLIYFQGTGAADDSGLPNDRFFAVRPEGSVSTLKIQRTERGDSAVYLCASSPHPSPLAGNSYNEQFFGPGTRLTVL.

This clonotype showed up many times. This chain connects TRBV2 to TRBJ1-1, with a weak D call TRBD1 (5 bases). The CDR3 covers 16 residues. V lost 10 bases, J lost 4 bases, and 25 bases lay in between. Germline V gene sequence: CDR1 SNHLY, CDR2 FYNNEI. CDR3 in DNA: TGTGCCATCCCCTCCCCGCAGGGCTGGGGGAGCACTGAAGCTTTCTTT. Protein product: CAIPSPQGWGSTEAFF.

This clonotype was seen at least ten times. The V and J genes are TRBV12-3 or TRBV12-4 and TRBJ2-1; 7 bases are shared with TRBD1. The CDR3 is made up of 15 amino acids. With V trimmed by 7 bases and J by 2 bases, 8 bases remained unmatched. The CDR3 coding sequence is TGTGCCAGCACCTACTCCGGGACAGCCTACAATGAGCAGTTCTTC. It translates to CASTYSGTAYNEQFF.

This chain connects TRBV2 to TRBJ1-4, with a weak D call TRBD1 (5 bases). This CDR3 is built from 12 residues. Germline CDR1 is SNHLY and CDR2 is FYNNEI. V was cut by 8 bases and J by 6 bases, with 10 bases left in between. CDR3 residues: CASSGIDEKLFF. In nucleotides, the CDR3 is TGTGCCAGCTCAGGGATAGATGAAAAACTGTTTTTT.

The V and J genes are TRBV7-2 and TRBJ2-1, with 9 bases identical to TRBD2. CDR3 length equals 14 residues. The germline gives CDR1 SGHTA, CDR2 FQGNSA. The J segment lost 9 bases and the V segment lost 3 bases, leaving 6 bases of the junction unmatched. The CDR3 DNA is TGTGCCAGCAGCTTCAATGGACTAGCGAGTGAGCAGTTCTTC. It encodes CASSFNGLASEQFF.

This clonotype has a count of ten or more. V and J are TRBV10-3 and TRBJ2-1; 12 bases agree with TRBD2. V lost 3 bases to trimming and J lost 7 bases; unmatched junction nucleotides: 7. The CDR3 sequence is 16 residues long. The germline V gene encodes CDR1 ENHRY and CDR2 SYGVKD. CDR3 protein: CAISDPTSGSRNEQFF. CDR3 DNA sequence: TGTGCCATCAGTGACCCGACTAGCGGGAGTCGAAATGAGCAGTTCTTC.

This clonotype has a count of ten or more. The V and J genes are TRBV20-1 and TRBJ2-2; D not certain. The CDR3 consists of 12 residues. V was trimmed by 6 bases and J by 8 bases, leaving 13 bases between them. The V gene's germline CDR1 is DFQATT and CDR2 SNEGSKA (reference sequence). Written as DNA, the CDR3 is TGCAGTGCCCCTAATCCTAGGGGGGAGCTGTTTTTT. As protein: CSAPNPRGELFF.

V and J are TRBV6-1 and TRBJ2-5; D gene unclear. The length of the CDR3 is 12 residues. CDR1 and CDR2 (germline): MNHNS, SASEGT. Trimming pared 6 bases from V and 4 bases from J, leaving 9 bases between. The DNA for the CDR3 is TGTGCCAGCAGCGATCAATCAGAGACCCAGTACTTC. It codes for CASSDQSETQYF.

This clonotype was detected many times. The V call is TRBV12-3 or TRBV12-4, the J call TRBJ2-2; no definite D call. The germline V and J ends were trimmed by 8 bases and 1 base, with 8 bases remaining between them. There are 13 residues in the CDR3. The CDR3 DNA follows: TGTGCCAGCGGGTATTTGAACACCGGGGAGCTGTTTTTT. Encoded protein: CASGYLNTGELFF.

The rearrangement uses TRBV7-9 and TRBJ2-2; D remains unclear. Germline CDR1 reads SEHNR; CDR2 reads FQNEAQ (reference sequence). The V end lost 5 bases, the J end lost 0 bases, and 7 bases lay between the germline ends. The CDR3 spans 14 residues. CDR3 sequence reads: CASSTSANTGELFF. The CDR3 DNA reads TGTGCCAGCAGCACTTCAGCGAACACCGGGGAGCTGTTTTTT.

The sample holds a few counts of this clonotype. V gene TRBV28 combines with J gene TRBJ1-1; no clear D gene. The V gene's germline CDR1 is MDHEN and CDR2 SYDVKM. V lost 1 base and J 10 bases, leaving 10 bases between the germline ends. The CDR3 is 12 amino acids. CDR3 sequence reads: CASSLSRLVAFF. The CDR3 DNA is TGTGCCAGCAGTTTATCTCGACTGGTAGCTTTCTTT. Complete variable domain (other parts from reference TRBV28 and TRBJ1-1): DVKVTQSSRYLVKRTGEKVFLECVQDMDHENMFWYRQDPGLGLRLIYFSYDVKMKEKGDIPEGYSVSREKKERFSLILESASTNQTSMYLCASSLSRLVAFFGQGTRLTVV.

This clonotype was counted many times. V is TRBV12-3 or TRBV12-4 and J is TRBJ2-7; 11 positions agree with TRBD1. The J segment lost 3 bases and the V segment lost 8 bases, leaving 6 bases of the junction unmatched. CDR3 length: 14 amino acids. The CDR3 DNA reads TGTGCCAGCTCCTGGACAGGGGGCGTCTACGAGCAGTACTTC. Residues: CASSWTGGVYEQYF.

The sample holds many counts of this clonotype. The CDR3 loop is CASSRGAIYEQYF. The CDR3 region has the DNA TGTGCCAGCAGCCGGGGGGCCATTTACGAGCAGTACTTC. The rearrangement links TRBV3-1 to TRBJ2-7; D is tentatively TRBD1 or TRBD2 (6 bases each). Trimming removed 4 bases at V and 4 bases at J, with 11 bases between. From germline, CDR1 is LGHDT and CDR2 YNNKEL (reference sequence). The CDR3 consists of 13 residues.

V and J are TRBV2 and TRBJ1-3; 8 bases align to TRBD1. Germline V gene lookup returns CDR1 SNHLY and CDR2 FYNNEI. The CDR3 is 16 residues long. The V segment lost 1 base and the J segment 7 bases; nucleotides outside the gene matches: 9. For the CDR3, the DNA is TGTGCCAGCAGTGAAGTAAAACAGGGGGTTGGGAACACCATATATTTT. It is translated as CASSEVKQGVGNTIYF.

The chain recombines TRBV6-1 with TRBJ2-7; weak D call: TRBD2 (5 bases). The CDR3 has 15 amino acids. Germline V CDR1 and CDR2: MNHNS, SASEGT. With 7 bases removed from V and 3 bases from J, the gap between germline ends came to 19 bases. CDR3 residues: CASTARSGALYEQYF. For the CDR3, the DNA is TGTGCCAGCACCGCGAGGAGCGGAGCCCTCTACGAGCAGTACTTC.

The chain couples TRBV19 to TRBJ2-7; 11 nucleotides align to TRBD1. CDR1 LNHDA and CDR2 SQIVND come from the germline V gene (reference sequence). The V and J ends lost 4 bases and 7 bases, in that order; junction bases with no gene match: 9. The CDR3 has 15 residues. Written as DNA, the CDR3 is TGTGCCAGTAGTAGGACAGGGGGCGCCCCGGGGGAGCAGTACTTC. This gives the protein CASSRTGGAPGEQYF.